These 21 T cell receptor beta chains were sequenced from one sample in a study of cytomegalovirus exposure and HLA in healthy donors. This PCR relied on a set of 60 Vbeta primers and 13 Jbeta primers. Repertoires were generated with immunoSEQ multiplex PCR, while TCRdb's copy carries only in-frame clones and drops some. This table lists some 110,000 clones. The sample taken for sequencing was PBMCs. The receptor source for this set is a man aged 35 to 55 in good health and CMV-seropositive.

The rearrangement joins TRBV6-5 to TRBJ2-2; TRBD1 matches at 7 bases. Germline V gene lookup returns CDR1 MNHEY and CDR2 SVGAGI. The CDR3 totals 14 residues. V trimming: 2 bases; J trimming: 7 bases; junction bases outside the gene matches: 4. The CDR3 DNA is TGTGCCAGCAGTTACCTAGGGGGCAACGGGGAGCTGTTTTTT. Its protein is CASSYLGGNGELFF.

This sequence joins TRBV7-9 and TRBJ1-1, with TRBD1 matching 7 bases. The CDR3 covers 15 residues. The germline V gene encodes CDR1 SEHNR and CDR2 FQNEAQ (reference sequence). Germline trimming cut 1 base from V and 3 bases from J; bases unmatched to any gene: 5. CDR3 region: CASSLGQGRYTEAFF. DNA for the CDR3: TGTGCCAGCAGCTTAGGACAGGGACGGTACACTGAAGCTTTCTTT.

The chain joins TRBV5-8 to TRBJ2-5; a possible D gene is TRBD1 (6 bases). The V end was cut by 2 bases, the J end by 7 bases, with 15 bases between. Germline assignment: CDR1 SGHTS and CDR2 YDEGEE. The CDR3 loop spans 14 amino acids. This chain's CDR3 is CASSFLRTAGTQYF. As DNA, the CDR3 is TGTGCCAGCAGCTTTCTTAGGACAGCTGGGACCCAGTACTTC.

The rearrangement links TRBV7-6 to TRBJ1-2, with D possibly TRBD1 on 6 matching bases. CDR1 SGHVS and CDR2 FNYEAQ come from the germline V gene. CDR3 length: 13 residues. The V end was cut by 5 bases, the J end by 5 bases, with 12 bases between. The CDR3 DNA reads TGTGCCAGCAGCGCGCAACAGGGATATGGCTACACCTTC. Translating gives CASSAQQGYGYTF. The full variable domain, in which reference TRBV7-6 and TRBJ1-2 provide the parts outside the CDR3, is GAGVSQSPRYKVTKRGQDVALRCDPISGHVSLYWYRQALGQGPEFLTYFNYEAQQDKSGLPNDRFSAERPEGSISTLTIQRTEQRDSAMYRCASSAQQGYGYTFGSGTRLTVV.

The CDR3 DNA is TGTGCCAGCACCTTAATAGCGGGAGGAGGGTACGAGCAGTACTTC. Amino acids: CASTLIAGGGYEQYF. The chain joins TRBV6-6 to TRBJ2-7; 10 bases fit TRBD2. Germline V gives CDR1 MNHNY, CDR2 SVGAGI (reference sequence). V was pared by 7 bases and J by 4 bases, with 10 bases of the junction left unmatched. The CDR3 loop spans 15 amino acids.

J is TRBJ2-3 and V is TRBV2; 12 nucleotides match TRBD2. The J segment lost 6 bases and the V segment lost 7 bases, leaving 8 bases of the junction unmatched. The CDR3 spans 15 residues. In germline, CDR1 is SNHLY, CDR2 FYNNEI. CDR3 in amino acids: CASTRLAGEVDTQYF. CDR3 DNA: TGTGCCAGCACCCGACTAGCGGGAGAAGTCGATACGCAGTATTTT.

The chain carries TRBV6-5 and TRBJ2-7; 8 nucleotides line up with TRBD1. J lost 3 bases, V lost 3 bases, and 7 bases had no gene match. The CDR3 spans 15 residues. Germline V gene data show CDR1 as MNHEY and CDR2 as SVGAGI. The chain's CDR3 is CASSYMRGQGYEQYF. In DNA form, the CDR3 reads TGTGCCAGCAGTTATATGCGAGGACAGGGCTACGAGCAGTACTTC.

The chain joins TRBV5-6 to TRBJ2-2; 9 nucleotides agree with TRBD1. This CDR3 has 15 amino acids. Germline lookup yields CDR1 SGHDT and CDR2 YYEEEE. Losses at the gene ends were 1 base for V and 6 bases for J; bases not matched to a gene: 4. The CDR3 bases are TGTGCCAGCAGCTTGTACAGGGGGCGCGCCGGGGAGCTGTTTTTT. Its protein is CASSLYRGRAGELFF.

The rearrangement uses TRBV7-9 and TRBJ2-1; D unresolved. The V end lost 1 base, the J end lost 9 bases, and 16 bases lay between the germline ends. Germline V gene sequence: CDR1 SEHNR, CDR2 FQNEAQ (reference sequence). The CDR3 is 15 amino acids. The CDR3 region has the DNA TGTGCCAGCAGCTTAGTGTCAGGTCAAAGCAGTGAGCAGTTCTTC. This codes for CASSLVSGQSSEQFF.

The rearrangement uses TRBV7-2 and TRBJ1-1; possibly TRBD1 for D (5 bases). Per germline, CDR1 SGHTA and CDR2 FQGNSA. Trimming took 4 bases from V and 2 from J, leaving 14 bases between them. This CDR3 contains 15 residues. CDR3 nucleotides: TGTGCCAGCAGCTCGCAAACGCAGGGTAACACTGAAGCTTTCTTT. This gives the protein CASSSQTQGNTEAFF. Drawing the rest from reference TRBV7-2 and TRBJ1-1, the complete variable domain is GAGVSQSPSNKVTEKGKDVELRCDPISGHTALYWYRQSLGQGLEFLIYFQGNSAPDKSGLPSDRFSAERTGGSVSTLTIQRTQQEDSAVYLCASSSQTQGNTEAFFGQGTRLTVV.

The chain links TRBV7-8 to TRBJ2-7, with 8 bases matching TRBD2. Germline CDR1 SGHVS, CDR2 FQNEAQ. Losses at the gene ends were 4 bases for V and 2 bases for J; bases not matched to a gene: 4. This CDR3 comprises 14 residues. The CDR3 loop is CASSSLAGPYEQYF. CDR3 sequence (DNA): TGTGCCAGCAGCTCATTAGCGGGGCCCTACGAGCAGTACTTC.

The V call is TRBV29-1, the J call TRBJ2-7; 8 bases are shared with TRBD2. The germline CDR1 and CDR2 sequences are SQVTM and ANQGSEA. The length of the CDR3 is 13 residues. The trim removed 4 bases at V and 4 bases at J, leaving 6 bases unmatched. Here the CDR3 DNA reads TGCAGCGTTGTTGAAGCGGGAGTTTACGAGCAGTACTTC. Translating it yields CSVVEAGVYEQYF.

The V gene is TRBV11-2, the J gene TRBJ2-5, with 10 bases matching TRBD2. The CDR3 is 16 amino acids. The ends lost 5 bases at V and 5 bases at J; junction bases unmatched: 11. Germline lookup yields CDR1 SGHAT and CDR2 FQNNGV. CDR3 nucleotide sequence: TGTGCCAGCAGCCAAGCGGGGGGGGGCTTAAGTGAGACCCAGTACTTC. It yields the protein CASSQAGGGLSETQYF.

The rearrangement links TRBV7-2 to TRBJ2-7; 8 bases are shared with TRBD2. Germline values: CDR1 SGHTA, CDR2 FQGNSA. The CDR3 loop spans 14 amino acids. The V segment lost 7 bases and the J segment 1 base; nucleotides outside the gene matches: 6. In DNA form, the CDR3 reads TGTGCCAGCAACACCCTAGCGGGTTCCTACGAGCAGTACTTC. It yields the protein CASNTLAGSYEQYF.

The chain is built from TRBV7-9 and TRBJ2-5, with 9 positions matching TRBD1. The CDR3 runs 16 residues. From germline, CDR1 is SEHNR and CDR2 FQNEAQ (reference sequence). J was trimmed by 5 bases and V by 4 bases; bases with no gene match: 11. The CDR3 is CASSSIQGAIGETQYF. The CDR3 coding sequence is TGTGCCAGCAGCTCCATACAGGGGGCAATAGGGGAGACCCAGTACTTC.

The chain links TRBV7-2 to TRBJ2-5, with 9 bases lining up with TRBD2. Trimming cost V 5 bases and J 4 bases; bases outside gene matches: 8. Germline V gene sequence: CDR1 SGHTA, CDR2 FQGNSA. CDR3 size: 15 residues. The CDR3 sequence: CASSPASGEVETQYF. The CDR3 DNA reads as TGTGCCAGCAGCCCAGCTAGCGGGGAGGTAGAGACCCAGTACTTC. The full variable domain, in which reference TRBV7-2 and TRBJ2-5 provide the parts outside the CDR3, is GAGVSQSPSNKVTEKGKDVELRCDPISGHTALYWYRQSLGQGLEFLIYFQGNSAPDKSGLPSDRFSAERTGGSVSTLTIQRTQQEDSAVYLCASSPASGEVETQYFGPGTRLLVL.

The V and J genes are TRBV28 and TRBJ1-2; perhaps TRBD1 as D (6 bases). The CDR3 totals 14 residues. Per germline, CDR1 MDHEN and CDR2 SYDVKM. Trimming took 1 base from V and 7 from J, leaving 13 bases between them. The CDR3 bases are TGTGCCAGCAGTTTATCTCAGGGGATCAGTGGCTACACCTTC. It encodes CASSLSQGISGYTF.

The rearrangement uses TRBV7-8 and TRBJ1-1; 10 nucleotides line up with TRBD1. With 8 bases clipped from V and 6 bases from J, the junction kept 15 bases outside the gene matches. The germline gives CDR1 SGHVS, CDR2 FQNEAQ. The CDR3 covers 16 residues. The CDR3 sequence: CASSRRGDRGRSEAFF. The CDR3 nucleotides read TGTGCCAGCTCACGGCGGGGTGACAGGGGGCGGTCTGAAGCTTTCTTT. Variable domain in full (rest from reference TRBV7-8 and TRBJ1-1): GAGVSQSPRYKVAKRGQDVALRCDPISGHVSLFWYQQALGQGPEFLTYFQNEAQLDKSGLPSDRFFAERPEGSVSTLKIQRTQQEDSAVYLCASSRRGDRGRSEAFFGQGTRLTVV.

The chain couples TRBV13 to TRBJ2-7; possible D gene TRBD2, 5 bases. This CDR3 is 15 amino acids long. The V end was cut by 2 bases, the J end by 4 bases, with 15 bases between. Germline V lookup: CDR1 PRHDT, CDR2 FYEKMQ (reference sequence). The DNA for the CDR3 is TGTGCCAGCAGCTTACCTGGACCGGGAATTTACGAGCAGTACTTC. It specifies CASSLPGPGIYEQYF.

V and J are TRBV10-3 and TRBJ2-2; tentatively, D is TRBD2 (6 bases). This CDR3 has 16 amino acids. Germline lookup yields CDR1 ENHRY and CDR2 SYGVKD. With 3 bases removed from V and 3 bases from J, the gap between germline ends came to 14 bases. CDR3 loop: CAISDPKLADTGELFF. CDR3 nucleotide sequence: TGTGCCATCAGTGATCCGAAACTAGCAGACACCGGGGAGCTGTTTTTT.

V is TRBV28 and J is TRBJ2-1; TRBD2 agrees at 7 bases. J lost 0 bases, V lost 5 bases, and 7 bases had no gene match. CDR1 is MDHEN, CDR2 SYDVKM, per germline. The CDR3 is 16 amino acids. CDR3 nucleotide sequence: TGTGCCAGCAGTCCTTCCAGCGGGAACTCCTACAATGAGCAGTTCTTC. As protein: CASSPSSGNSYNEQFF. The variable domain in full, with the rest retrieved from reference TRBV28 and TRBJ2-1, is DVKVTQSSRYLVKRTGEKVFLECVQDMDHENMFWYRQDPGLGLRLIYFSYDVKMKEKGDIPEGYSVSREKKERFSLILESASTNQTSMYLCASSPSSGNSYNEQFFGPGTRLTVL.